This entry lists 25 T cell receptor beta chains sequenced from one sample in a study of CD8+ T cells in alopecia areata. In each case, RNA was isolated and then reverse transcribed into cDNA as the sequencing template. Produced via immunoSEQ multiplex PCR; TCRdb's table is partial and in-frame only. The table shows approximately 63,000 clones, with roughly 60% occurring only once. The source material was CD8+ T cells sorted from blood, sampled at week 0. All receptors derive from a human donor with alopecia areata.

This clone was found a few times. This sequence joins TRBV30 and TRBJ2-2, with 7 nucleotides matching TRBD2. This CDR3 spans 17 amino acids. Germline V gene sequence: CDR1 GTSNPN, CDR2 SVGIG (reference sequence). V gave up 3 bases and J gave up 8 bases; unmatched junction bases: 18. Here the CDR3 reads CAWSRYHRLAEGGELFF. CDR3 in DNA: TGTGCCTGGAGCCGCTATCACAGGCTAGCGGAGGGAGGGGAGCTGTTTTTT.

The V call is TRBV27, the J call TRBJ2-1, with 7 nucleotides matching TRBD2. The CDR3 has 15 amino acids. V was clipped by 5 bases and J by 0 bases; unmatched bases: 4. CDR1 and CDR2 (germline): MNHEY, SMNVEV (reference sequence). The CDR3 is CASSASGNSYNEQFF. The CDR3 DNA reads TGTGCCAGCAGTGCGAGCGGGAACTCCTACAATGAGCAGTTCTTC.

The CDR3: CASSVEGTPQETQYF. In DNA form, the CDR3 reads TGTGCCAGCAGCGTAGAAGGGACACCACAAGAGACCCAGTACTTC. The V call is TRBV9, the J call TRBJ2-5, with D perhaps TRBD1 (6 bases). Germline loops: CDR1 SGDLS, CDR2 YYNGEE. CDR3 length: 15 amino acids. V was cut by 0 bases and J by 2 bases, with 11 bases left in between.

The chain is built from TRBV11-2 and TRBJ2-4; tentative D call: TRBD2 (6 bases). The germline CDR1 and CDR2 sequences are SGHAT and FQNNGV. With 8 bases removed from V and 9 bases from J, the gap between germline ends came to 20 bases. The CDR3 is 14 residues long. CDR3 DNA sequence: TGTGCCAGCCGAATGGAGGGACCCGTTAGCATTCAGTACTTC. This encodes CASRMEGPVSIQYF.

This clone was detected once. The rearrangement uses TRBV10-2 and TRBJ1-1; D not certain. V was shortened by 3 bases and J by 1 base, with 6 bases between the two germline ends. The germline V gene encodes CDR1 WSHSY and CDR2 SAAADI. The CDR3 loop spans 13 amino acids. The CDR3 sequence is CASSEAPNTEAFF. The CDR3, as DNA: TGCGCCAGCAGTGAAGCCCCGAACACTGAAGCTTTCTTT.

The chain couples TRBV11-2 to TRBJ2-7; perhaps TRBD2 as D (5 bases). Germline V gene lookup returns CDR1 SGHAT and CDR2 FQNNGV. The CDR3 runs to 12 residues. V shed 4 bases and J shed 4 bases, with 8 bases lying between them. CDR3 amino acids: CASSSPGYEQYF. For the CDR3, the DNA is TGTGCCAGCAGCTCCCCGGGGTACGAGCAGTACTTC.

The chain employs TRBV7-9 and TRBJ1-2; D not resolved. The ends were cut back, 1 base at V and 10 bases at J, with 13 bases in the middle. The germline V gene has CDR1 SEHNR and CDR2 FQNEAQ (reference sequence). CDR3 length equals 13 residues. The CDR3 coding sequence is TGTGCCAGCAGCTTAGAATCCCCTTTTCACTACACCTTC. It is translated as CASSLESPFHYTF.

The chain carries TRBV25-1 and TRBJ2-7; 7 bases agree with TRBD1. V was clipped by 5 bases and J by 4 bases; unmatched bases: 17. CDR1 and CDR2 from the germline V gene are MGHDK and SYGVNS. The CDR3 length is 17 residues. The CDR3 nucleotides are TGTGCCAGCAGTCCCTGTGGGTGGGACAGATTCCTTTACGAGCAGTACTTC. Translated: CASSPCGWDRFLYEQYF.

This sequence joins TRBV30 and TRBJ2-2, with unresolved D. Germline CDR1 and CDR2: GTSNPN and SVGIG (reference sequence). The ends were cut back, 0 bases at V and 5 bases at J, with 4 bases in the middle. CDR3 length equals 12 residues. DNA for the CDR3: TGTGCCTGGAGTGTTAAAACCGGGGAGCTGTTTTTT. This sequence encodes CAWSVKTGELFF.

In this sample, this clone turned up once. The V call is TRBV5-1, the J call TRBJ2-7; 7 bases are shared with TRBD1. The germline CDR1 and CDR2 sequences are SGHRS and YFSETQ. Trimming cost V 3 bases and J 2 bases; bases outside gene matches: 11. This CDR3 is built from 16 residues. CDR3 loop: CASSSSQRTGTYEQYF. CDR3 DNA sequence: TGCGCCAGCAGCTCATCCCAGAGGACAGGCACCTACGAGCAGTACTTC.

The chain links TRBV7-8 to TRBJ2-3, with D unclear. In germline, CDR1 is SGHVS, CDR2 FQNEAQ. Trimming cost V 2 bases and J 1 base, with 7 bases left between them. This CDR3 has 14 residues. This CDR3 is CASSLLKGTDTQYF. As DNA, the CDR3 is TGTGCCAGCAGCTTACTCAAGGGCACAGATACGCAGTATTTT.

The CDR3 nucleotides read TGTGCCATCAGTGAGTCCTTCGATGAGCAGTTCTTC. Translating gives CAISESFDEQFF. The chain combines TRBV10-3 with TRBJ2-1; unclear D gene. The germline V gene encodes CDR1 ENHRY and CDR2 SYGVKD. V lost 0 bases to trimming and J lost 8 bases, with 5 bases between them. The CDR3 extends over 12 amino acids.

The chain uses TRBV4-1 and TRBJ1-1; unclear D gene. This CDR3 is built from 15 residues. The germline V gene encodes CDR1 MGHRA and CDR2 YSYEKL. V lost 0 bases to trimming and J lost 0 bases, with 8 bases between them. As DNA, the CDR3 is TGCGCCAGCAGCCAAGAAGGAACTATGAACACTGAAGCTTTCTTT. Its protein is CASSQEGTMNTEAFF.

The V call is TRBV29-1, the J call TRBJ1-5, with a weak D call TRBD1 (5 bases). Germline loops: CDR1 SQVTM, CDR2 ANQGSEA. There are 13 residues in the CDR3. With 2 bases removed from V and 7 bases from J, the gap between germline ends came to 12 bases. CDR3 coding DNA: TGCAGCGTTGAAACCGGCGGGGGACAGCCCCAGCATTTT. The encoded protein is CSVETGGGQPQHF. Full variable domain (rest looked up from reference TRBV29-1 and TRBJ1-5): SAVISQKPSRDICQRGTSLTIQCQVDSQVTMMFWYRQQPGQSLTLIATANQGSEATYESGFVIDKFPISRPNLTFSTLTVSNMSPEDSSIYLCSVETGGGQPQHFGDGTRLSIL.

The table lists this clone with many counts. In the same sample, other DNA sequences code for this CDR3. This chain uses TRBV7-9 with TRBJ2-2; D ambiguous. The V end was cut by 5 bases, the J end by 2 bases, with 6 bases between. The CDR3 spans 13 residues. Germline CDR1 reads SEHNR; CDR2 reads FQNEAQ (reference sequence). This CDR3 is CASSLTNTGELFF. CDR3 bases: TGTGCCAGCAGCCTAACCAACACCGGGGAGCTGTTTTTT.

This clone counts as medium-sized (0.01 to 0.1%). V and J are TRBV7-2 and TRBJ2-1, with D possibly being TRBD2 (6 bases). Germline V gene sequence: CDR1 SGHTA, CDR2 FQGNSA. The CDR3 runs to 15 residues. V lost 4 bases, J lost 0 bases, and 10 bases lay in between. The CDR3 coding sequence is TGTGCCAGCAGCTACCTAGCGAGCTCCTACAATGAGCAGTTCTTC. It codes for CASSYLASSYNEQFF.

The rearrangement joins TRBV4-1 to TRBJ2-7, with D possibly being TRBD2 (5 bases). Germline assignment: CDR1 MGHRA and CDR2 YSYEKL. The CDR3 loop spans 15 amino acids. Between the trimmed V and J ends, which lost 4 bases and 1 base, there was a span of 14 bases. The CDR3 region is CASSLGPEGSYEQYF. The DNA for the CDR3 is TGCGCCAGCAGCCTCGGGCCAGAGGGTTCCTACGAGCAGTACTTC.

V usage is TRBV13 and J usage is TRBJ2-7; D gene uncertain. The V end lost 3 bases, the J end lost 1 base, and 10 bases lay between the germline ends. The CDR3 is 14 amino acids. The germline gives CDR1 PRHDT, CDR2 FYEKMQ (reference sequence). CDR3 amino acids: CASSFRGTSYEQYF. Written as DNA, the CDR3 is TGTGCCAGCAGCTTCCGCGGAACTTCCTACGAGCAGTACTTC.

This chain joins TRBV30 and TRBJ2-1; the match to TRBD2 covers 10 bases. After removal of 4 bases from V and 7 bases from J, the junction contained 19 bases not matched to a gene. The CDR3 is made up of 18 amino acids. CDR1 and CDR2 (germline): GTSNPN, SVGIG (reference sequence). DNA for the CDR3: TGTGCCTGGAATGGACTAATGGTGACTAGCGGGTCCTGGAATGAGCAGTTCTTC. This sequence encodes CAWNGLMVTSGSWNEQFF.

V and J are TRBV7-9 and TRBJ2-1, with D unresolved. Trimming took off 1 base at V and 5 bases at J, with 6 bases between the two ends. Germline CDR1 SEHNR, CDR2 FQNEAQ (reference sequence). This CDR3 is 13 amino acids long. CDR3 nucleotide sequence: TGTGCCAGCAGCTTAGAGGCGGACAATGAGCAGTTCTTC. Translating it yields CASSLEADNEQFF.

The chain uses TRBV29-1 and TRBJ2-1; the D gene is possibly TRBD2 (5 bases). CDR1 SQVTM and CDR2 ANQGSEA come from the germline V gene. There are 16 residues in the CDR3. The V gene lost 1 base and the J gene lost 0 bases, with 13 bases spanning the gap. The CDR3 sequence is CSVEVFSGSSYNEQFF. CDR3 DNA sequence: TGCAGCGTTGAAGTCTTCTCGGGGAGCTCCTACAATGAGCAGTTCTTC.

The chain is built from TRBV9 and TRBJ1-1, with D possibly being TRBD1 (5 bases). The V gene lost 0 bases and the J gene lost 0 bases, with 9 bases spanning the gap. The CDR3 consists of 15 residues. Germline lookup yields CDR1 SGDLS and CDR2 YYNGEE. In nucleotides, the CDR3 is TGTGCCAGCAGCGTAGGCGGCAGGGTGAACACTGAAGCTTTCTTT. Residues: CASSVGGRVNTEAFF.

V usage is TRBV19 and J usage is TRBJ1-6, with 8 bases that match TRBD1. CDR3 length: 14 residues. V shed 6 bases, J shed 7 bases, and the junction held 5 bases outside the gene matches. Germline CDR1 is LNHDA and CDR2 is SQIVND (reference sequence). The DNA for the CDR3 is TGTGCCAGTAGCCTACAGGGGGACAATTCACCCCTCCACTTT. Its translation is CASSLQGDNSPLHF.

This clone has only a few counts. V is TRBV2 and J is TRBJ2-2; maybe TRBD1 (6 bases). The V end was cut by 6 bases, the J end by 4 bases, with 15 bases between. Germline V lookup: CDR1 SNHLY, CDR2 FYNNEI. CDR3 size: 15 residues. As DNA, the CDR3 is TGTGCCAGCAGCTTCGAGGGGGTGAGCACCGGGGAGCTGTTTTTT. It codes for CASSFEGVSTGELFF.

This rearrangement joins TRBV28 to TRBJ2-2, with 10 bases identical to TRBD1. Losses at the gene ends were 6 bases for V and 5 bases for J; bases not matched to a gene: 3. The CDR3 runs 14 residues. Germline assignment: CDR1 MDHEN and CDR2 SYDVKM. The DNA of the CDR3 is TGTGCCAGCAGGACAGGGGGCGAAACCGGGGAGCTGTTTTTT. This sequence encodes CASRTGGETGELFF.